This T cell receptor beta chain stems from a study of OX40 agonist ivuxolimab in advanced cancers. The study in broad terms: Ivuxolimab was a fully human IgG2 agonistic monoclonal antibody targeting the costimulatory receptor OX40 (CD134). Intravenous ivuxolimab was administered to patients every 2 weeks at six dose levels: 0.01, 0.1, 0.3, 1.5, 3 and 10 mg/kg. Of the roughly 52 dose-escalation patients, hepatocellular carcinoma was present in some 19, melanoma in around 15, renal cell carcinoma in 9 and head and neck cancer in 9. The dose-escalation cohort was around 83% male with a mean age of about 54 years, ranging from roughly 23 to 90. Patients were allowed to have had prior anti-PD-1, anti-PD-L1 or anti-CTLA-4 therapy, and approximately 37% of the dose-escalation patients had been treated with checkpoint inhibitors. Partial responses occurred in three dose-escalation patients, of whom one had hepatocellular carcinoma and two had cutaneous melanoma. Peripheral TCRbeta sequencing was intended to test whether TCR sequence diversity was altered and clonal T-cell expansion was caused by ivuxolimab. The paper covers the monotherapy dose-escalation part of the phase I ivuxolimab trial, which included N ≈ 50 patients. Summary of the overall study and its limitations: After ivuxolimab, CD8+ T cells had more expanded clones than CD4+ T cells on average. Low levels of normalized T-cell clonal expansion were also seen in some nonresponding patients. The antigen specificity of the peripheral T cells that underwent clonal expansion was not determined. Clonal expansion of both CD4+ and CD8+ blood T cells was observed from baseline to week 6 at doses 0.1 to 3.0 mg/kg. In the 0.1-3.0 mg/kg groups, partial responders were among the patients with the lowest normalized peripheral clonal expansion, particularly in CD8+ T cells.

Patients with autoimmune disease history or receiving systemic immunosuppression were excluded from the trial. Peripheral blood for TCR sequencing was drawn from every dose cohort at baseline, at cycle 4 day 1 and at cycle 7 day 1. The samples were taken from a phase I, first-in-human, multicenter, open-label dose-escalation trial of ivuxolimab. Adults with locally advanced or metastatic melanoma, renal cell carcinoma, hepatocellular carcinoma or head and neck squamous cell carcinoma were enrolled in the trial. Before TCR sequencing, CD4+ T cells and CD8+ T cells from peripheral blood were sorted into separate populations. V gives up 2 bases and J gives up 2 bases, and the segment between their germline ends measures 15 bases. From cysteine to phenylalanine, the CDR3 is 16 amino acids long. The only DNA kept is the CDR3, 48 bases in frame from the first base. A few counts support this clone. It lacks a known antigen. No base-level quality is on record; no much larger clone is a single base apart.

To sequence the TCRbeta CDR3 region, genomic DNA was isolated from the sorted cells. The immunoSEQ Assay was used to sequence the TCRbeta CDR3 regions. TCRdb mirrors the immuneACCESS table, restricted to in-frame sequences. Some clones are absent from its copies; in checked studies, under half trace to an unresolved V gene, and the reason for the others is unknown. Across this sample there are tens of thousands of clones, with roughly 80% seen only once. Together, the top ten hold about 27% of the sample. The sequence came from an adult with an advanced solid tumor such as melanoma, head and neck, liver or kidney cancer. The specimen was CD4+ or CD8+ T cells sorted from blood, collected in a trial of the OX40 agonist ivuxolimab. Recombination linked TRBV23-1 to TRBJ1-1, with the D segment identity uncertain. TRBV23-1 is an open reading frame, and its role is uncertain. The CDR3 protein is CASSQVDSRDNTEAFF. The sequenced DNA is TGCGCCAGCAGTCAAGTGGATTCGAGGGATAACACTGAAGCTTTCTTT.